This T cell receptor beta chain was recorded in a study of cytomegalovirus exposure and HLA in healthy donors. Libraries were prepared by immunoSEQ multiplex PCR; TCRdb keeps only in-frame clonotypes and omits some of them. The sample lists roughly 130,000 clones; 85% to 90% were seen once. V lost 2 bases and J lost 9; bases outside the gene matches: 8. The CDR3 spans 16 residues. Germline values: CDR1 LNHNV, CDR2 YYDKDF (reference sequence). The gene calls are TRBV15 and TRBJ2-1; 12 bases fit TRBD2. The receptor comes from a man younger than 35 in good health and CMV-seronegative. The sequencing sample was made of PBMCs. The CDR3 loop is CATSRSWTSGNSEQFF. The CDR3 DNA follows: TGTGCCACCAGCAGATCCTGGACTAGCGGGAACTCTGAGCAGTTCTTC.